This TCR beta chain was sequenced in a study of T-cell reconstitution after alpha-beta-depleted transplantation in children. The V segment lost 6 bases and the J segment 4 bases; nucleotides outside the gene matches: 9. In germline, CDR1 is MNHNS, CDR2 SASEGT. The CDR3 contains 16 residues. This clonotype occurred many times. It was with unique molecular identifiers that the TCRbeta library was prepared. Using its own MiXCR run on the PCR reads, TCRdb lists one record per CDR3 protein. The repertoire consists of about 110,000 distinct CDR3 sequences, with 10% occurring once and the leading ten covering less than 10%.

The sequence derives from a human donor who donated a stem cell graft to a child with acute lymphoblastic leukemia. The genes are TRBV6-1 and TRBJ2-1; 10 nucleotides agree with TRBD2. The starting material was PBMCs from the stem cell graft donor, obtained from the stem cell graft. CDR3 sequence (DNA): TGTGCCAGCAGCCCCGATAGCGGGAGGACTTACAATGAGCAGTTCTTC. Protein sequence: CASSPDSGRTYNEQFF.